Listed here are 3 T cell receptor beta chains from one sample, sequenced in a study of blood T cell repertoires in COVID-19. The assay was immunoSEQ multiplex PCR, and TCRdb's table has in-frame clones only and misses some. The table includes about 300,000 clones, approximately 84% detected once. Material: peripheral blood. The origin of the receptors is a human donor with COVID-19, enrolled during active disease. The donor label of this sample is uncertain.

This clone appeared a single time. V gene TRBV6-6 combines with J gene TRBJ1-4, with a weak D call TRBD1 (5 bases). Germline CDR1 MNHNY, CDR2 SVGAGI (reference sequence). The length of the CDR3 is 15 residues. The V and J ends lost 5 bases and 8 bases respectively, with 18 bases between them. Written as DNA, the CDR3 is TGTGCCAGCAGTCAACCCGGGGGGTCATCCGAAAAACTGTTTTTT. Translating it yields CASSQPGGSSEKLFF.

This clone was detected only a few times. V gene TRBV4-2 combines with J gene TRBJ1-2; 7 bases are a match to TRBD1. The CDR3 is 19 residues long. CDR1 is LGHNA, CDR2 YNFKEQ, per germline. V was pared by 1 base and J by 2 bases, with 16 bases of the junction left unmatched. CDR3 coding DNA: TGTGCCAGCAGCCAAGGTGTGGACAGGAATTTTAGGCGGAACTATGGCTACACCTTC. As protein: CASSQGVDRNFRRNYGYTF.

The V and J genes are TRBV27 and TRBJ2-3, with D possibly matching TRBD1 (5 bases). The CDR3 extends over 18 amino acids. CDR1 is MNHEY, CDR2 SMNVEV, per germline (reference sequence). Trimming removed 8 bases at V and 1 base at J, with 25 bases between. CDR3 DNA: TGTGCCAGCCTTTCCACCAGACAGTTTCGGCTCGGCACAGATACGCAGTATTTT. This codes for CASLSTRQFRLGTDTQYF.